This record looks at one T cell receptor (beta chain) sequence and its context. Clones were sequenced by immunoSEQ multiplex PCR, and TCRdb holds only the in-frame ones, with some missing. The data contain 50,000 or so clones, approximately 86% of them singletons. The data stem from a study of OX40 agonist ivuxolimab in advanced cancers. Study-wide context: Recorded diagnoses for dose-escalation patients were hepatocellular carcinoma, melanoma, renal cell or head and neck cancer. A partial response was reached by three patients: one with hepatocellular carcinoma and two with cutaneous melanoma.

The sequencing here drew on CD4+ or CD8+ T cells sorted from blood, taken in a trial of the OX40 agonist ivuxolimab. The receptor's source is an adult with an advanced solid tumor such as melanoma, head and neck, liver or kidney cancer.

The CDR3 DNA reads as TGTGCCAGCAGTGACTGGGGTCAGCCCCAGCATTTT. Translation gives CASSDWGQPQHF. V and J are TRBV6-1 and TRBJ1-5, with no clear D. CDR3 length: 12 residues. V gave up 3 bases and J gave up 6 bases, with 6 bases separating them. Germline V CDR1 and CDR2: MNHNS, SASEGT.